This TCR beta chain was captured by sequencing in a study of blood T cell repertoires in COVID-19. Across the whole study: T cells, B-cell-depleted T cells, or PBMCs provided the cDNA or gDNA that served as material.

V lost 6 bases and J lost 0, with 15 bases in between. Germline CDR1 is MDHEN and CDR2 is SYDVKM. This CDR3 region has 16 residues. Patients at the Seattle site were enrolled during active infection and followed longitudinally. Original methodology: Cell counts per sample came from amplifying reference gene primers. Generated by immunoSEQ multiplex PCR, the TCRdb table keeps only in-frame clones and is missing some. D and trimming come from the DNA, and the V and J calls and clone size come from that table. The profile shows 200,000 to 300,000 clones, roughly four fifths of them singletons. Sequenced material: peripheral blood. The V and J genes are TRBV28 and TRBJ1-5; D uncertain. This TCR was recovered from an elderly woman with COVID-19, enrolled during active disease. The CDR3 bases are TGTGCCAGCAGGTTTGTTGGAGAGTTTAGCAATCAGCCCCAGCATTTT. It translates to CASRFVGEFSNQPQHF.